This entry lists 30 T cell receptor beta chains sequenced from one sample in a study of monozygotic twins with inflammatory bowel disease. No DNA is given; TCRdb re-called the 5' RACE reads and lists each CDR3 protein once. The sample shows around 450,000 distinct CDR3 sequences, and 2% to 2.5% sits with its ten largest clones. The specimen sequenced was blood. Source of these receptors: a human donor with ulcerative colitis or Crohn's disease, or a healthy co-twin of an affected twin (not recorded which).

This chain connects TRBV7-2 to TRBJ1-6. The CDR3 contains 13 residues. CDR1 and CDR2 (germline): SGHTA, FQGNSA. This CDR3 is CASSLGGISPLHF. The full variable domain, rest sourced from reference TRBV7-2 and TRBJ1-6, is GAGVSQSPSNKVTEKGKDVELRCDPISGHTALYWYRQSLGQGLEFLIYFQGNSAPDKSGLPSDRFSAERTGGSVSTLTIQRTQQEDSAVYLCASSLGGISPLHFGNGTRLTVT.

J is TRBJ2-1 and V is TRBV20-1; TCRdb gives TRBD2 as the D gene, but with no DNA this cannot be confirmed. This CDR3 has 15 residues. Per germline, CDR1 DFQATT and CDR2 SNEGSKA (reference sequence). CDR3 sequence: CSAVQTSGSFYEQFF.

The V and J genes are TRBV7-6 and TRBJ1-4; TCRdb returns TRBD1, unconfirmable since there is no DNA. The germline V gene has CDR1 SGHVS and CDR2 FNYEAQ. The CDR3 has 14 amino acids. CDR3 region: CASSSGYKPEKLFF.

V gene TRBV9 combines with J gene TRBJ1-3. The CDR3 extends over 15 amino acids. Germline CDR1 is SGDLS and CDR2 is YYNGEE. This CDR3 is CASSVDKLSGNTIYF.

CDR3: CASSEGQGRTQYF. The V gene is TRBV19, the J gene TRBJ2-3; TCRdb outputs TRBD1, but without DNA this stays unchecked. The CDR3 sequence is 13 residues long. The germline V gene has CDR1 LNHDA and CDR2 SQIVND (reference sequence).

The rearrangement joins TRBV5-1 to TRBJ2-5; the TCRdb call, TRBD1, lacks DNA for checking. The CDR3 is 13 residues long. Germline loops: CDR1 SGHRS, CDR2 YFSETQ. Here the CDR3 reads CASSSIREETQYF.

The rearrangement links TRBV11-1 to TRBJ2-1; TCRdb indicates TRBD1, and absent DNA this call remains unverified. CDR3 length: 16 residues. CDR1 is SGHAT, CDR2 FQDESV, per germline (reference sequence). CDR3 amino acids: CASSLNSGQGRNEQFF.

V is TRBV5-4 and J is TRBJ2-2. In germline, CDR1 is SGHNT, CDR2 YYREEE (reference sequence). This CDR3 region has 16 residues. CDR3 in amino acids: CASSLAFGTNTGELFF.

This chain links TRBV20-1 with TRBJ2-4; there is no DNA to check the TCRdb D call of TRBD1. The CDR3 sequence is 16 residues long. Germline lookup yields CDR1 DFQATT and CDR2 SNEGSKA (reference sequence). This chain's CDR3 is CSADLTGQRAKNIQYF.

The chain employs TRBV27 and TRBJ2-1; the D call of TRBD2 rests on TCRdb alone, since no DNA is present to check it. CDR3 length: 15 amino acids. CDR1 MNHEY and CDR2 SMNVEV come from the germline V gene (reference sequence). CDR3 residues: CASSPPGLTENEQFF.

V usage is TRBV7-2 and J usage is TRBJ2-3; TCRdb names TRBD2, which stays unverified in the absence of DNA. CDR1 is SGHTA, CDR2 FQGNSA, per germline. This CDR3 comprises 16 residues. The CDR3 is CASSLAPLAVTDTQYF.

The chain is built from TRBV7-2 and TRBJ1-4; the TRBD1 assignment by TCRdb is unverifiable without DNA. The CDR3 runs to 14 residues. The germline gives CDR1 SGHTA, CDR2 FQGNSA. The CDR3 here is CASSPDSQGEKLFF.

The gene calls are TRBV20-1 and TRBJ2-3; the TCRdb call, TRBD2, lacks DNA for checking. CDR3 length equals 14 residues. Germline loops: CDR1 DFQATT, CDR2 SNEGSKA (reference sequence). CDR3 amino acids: CSAPPGRGTDTQYF.

The chain links TRBV10-3 to TRBJ1-5. The CDR3 is 15 residues long. Germline assignment: CDR1 ENHRY and CDR2 SYGVKD. This chain's CDR3 is CAISESGGRNQPQHF.

This chain connects TRBV4-3 to TRBJ2-1; there is no DNA to check the TCRdb D call of TRBD2. This CDR3 is built from 19 residues. Germline V gives CDR1 LGHNA, CDR2 YSLEER. CDR3 protein: CASSHSGGEAGRPYNEQFF.

The genes are TRBV24-1 and TRBJ2-5. This CDR3 has 12 amino acids. Germline values: CDR1 KGHDR, CDR2 SFDVKD. The CDR3 sequence: CATSDYSETQYF.

This rearrangement joins TRBV7-2 to TRBJ2-1; the D call from TCRdb, TRBD1, cannot be confirmed without DNA. Per germline, CDR1 SGHTA and CDR2 FQGNSA. This CDR3 has 16 residues. CDR3: CASSLAGVMSYNEQFF. The whole variable domain, remainder taken from reference TRBV7-2 and TRBJ2-1, is GAGVSQSPSNKVTEKGKDVELRCDPISGHTALYWYRQSLGQGLEFLIYFQGNSAPDKSGLPSDRFSAERTGGSVSTLTIQRTQQEDSAVYLCASSLAGVMSYNEQFFGPGTRLTVL.

V and J are TRBV18 and TRBJ2-1; the TCRdb call, TRBD1, lacks DNA for checking. Germline CDR1 is KGHSH and CDR2 is LQKENI. The CDR3 length is 16 residues. The CDR3 sequence is CASSPPKGGTYNEQFF.

The rearrangement uses TRBV7-9 and TRBJ2-7; TCRdb designates TRBD1, a call that cannot be tested without DNA. CDR3 length equals 16 residues. Germline V gene lookup returns CDR1 SEHNR and CDR2 FQNEAQ (reference sequence). CDR3 loop: CASSSNRDGRSYEQYF.

This chain uses TRBV11-2 with TRBJ2-6; there is no DNA to check the TCRdb D call of TRBD1. CDR1 is SGHAT and CDR2 is FQNNGV in the germline V gene. The CDR3 contains 16 residues. CDR3 amino acids: CASSWTGPSGANVLTF.

The rearrangement uses TRBV11-2 and TRBJ2-7; TCRdb's assignment of TRBD1 cannot be checked, as there is no DNA. The CDR3 covers 15 residues. Germline assignment: CDR1 SGHAT and CDR2 FQNNGV. Here the CDR3 reads CASSKPGQGLNEQYF.

V and J are TRBV12-3 or TRBV12-4 and TRBJ2-1. This CDR3 is 13 amino acids long. CDR3 protein: CASSVSGYNEQFF.

The chain recombines TRBV20-1 with TRBJ2-2; absent DNA, TCRdb's TRBD2 call cannot be checked. Germline values: CDR1 DFQATT, CDR2 SNEGSKA (reference sequence). The CDR3 runs 17 residues. The CDR3 sequence: CSARDSGAVTNTGELFF.

The V gene is TRBV7-3, the J gene TRBJ2-1. Germline V gene lookup returns CDR1 SGHTA and CDR2 FQGTGA. This CDR3 has 16 residues. The CDR3: CASSLTGRSSYNEQFF.

The rearrangement joins TRBV14 to TRBJ1-6. Germline CDR1 reads SGHDN; CDR2 reads FVKESK. The CDR3 sequence is 12 residues long. The CDR3 sequence: CASSQDRPPLHF.

The V and J genes are TRBV2 and TRBJ1-1; TCRdb's D call of TRBD1 is untestable without DNA. Germline V gene data show CDR1 as SNHLY and CDR2 as FYNNEI. The CDR3 has 13 residues. This chain's CDR3 is CASKGQGGTEAFF.

The genes are TRBV15 and TRBJ2-7; as DNA is missing, the TRBD2 call by TCRdb cannot be tested. The CDR3 contains 16 residues. CDR1 is LNHNV, CDR2 YYDKDF, per germline (reference sequence). This CDR3 is CATSNSSGISPPKQYF. The full variable domain, in which reference TRBV15 and TRBJ2-7 provide the parts outside the CDR3, is DAMVIQNPRYQVTQFGKPVTLSCSQTLNHNVMYWYQQKSSQAPKLLFHYYDKDFNNEADTPDNFQSRRPNTSFCFLDIRSPGLGDTAMYLCATSNSSGISPPKQYFGPGTRLTVT.

The chain joins TRBV28 to TRBJ2-1; with no DNA, the TCRdb D assignment of TRBD2 cannot be verified. Germline CDR1 and CDR2: MDHEN and SYDVKM. CDR3 size: 16 residues. CDR3 loop: CASSLIGVAGYNEQFF.

J is TRBJ1-5 and V is TRBV12-3 or TRBV12-4; TCRdb gives TRBD1 as the D gene, but with no DNA this cannot be confirmed. This CDR3 is 15 amino acids long. The CDR3 sequence is CASTLGGPAVSPQHF.

The V call is TRBV15, the J call TRBJ2-7; the D gene TCRdb calls, TRBD1, cannot be checked with no DNA. Germline-derived CDR1 and CDR2 are LNHNV and YYDKDF (reference sequence). The CDR3 has 15 residues. The chain's CDR3 is CATSRTGQSSYEQYF.